Detailed here is one T cell receptor beta chain. No antigen is known for it. The sample belongs to a study of T cell repertoires in cytomegalovirus infection. TCRdb re-analysed the reads in MiXCR, keeping a single row per CDR3 protein. The sample has about 110,000 distinct CDR3 sequences, under 55% seen once. CDR1 is SGHVS, CDR2 FNYEAQ, per germline. V lost 5 bases and J lost 1; bases outside the gene matches: 2. This CDR3 contains 14 residues. The rearrangement links TRBV7-6 to TRBJ1-1, with TRBD1 identical over 9 bases. Sequences were derived from CD8+ T cells from cultured PBMCs, sampled from culture after CMV antigen stimulation. This receptor was identified in a human donor in good health (CMV status not recorded). Some clones in this sample may be carry-over from other donors' samples. This CDR3 is CASSTGQGNTEAFF. As DNA, the CDR3 is TGTGCCAGCAGCACGGGACAGGGGAACACTGAAGCTTTCTTT. Full variable domain (missing parts from reference TRBV7-6 and TRBJ1-1): GAGVSQSPRYKVTKRGQDVALRCDPISGHVSLYWYRQALGQGPEFLTYFNYEAQQDKSGLPNDRFSAERPEGSISTLTIQRTEQRDSAMYRCASSTGQGNTEAFFGQGTRLTVV.